The 8 T cell receptor beta chains presented below share a single source sample, sequenced in a study of cytomegalovirus exposure and HLA in healthy donors. Vbeta (60) and Jbeta (13) primers were used in the PCR. The assay was immunoSEQ multiplex PCR, and TCRdb's table has in-frame clones only and misses some. The sample records approximately 100,000 clones, about 81% being singletons. Sample: PBMCs. Every receptor here comes from a man in his forties or fifties in good health and CMV-seronegative.

The V call is TRBV4-3, the J call TRBJ1-1; no reliable D call. Trimming pared 0 bases from V and 4 bases from J, leaving 9 bases between. The CDR3 is 14 residues long. Germline CDR1 LGHNA, CDR2 YSLEER. CDR3 nucleotides: TGCGCCAGCAGCCAAGAGGGGAGGGCCACTGAAGCTTTCTTT. This codes for CASSQEGRATEAFF.

The chain employs TRBV7-3 and TRBJ1-1, with 9 bases fitting TRBD1. The CDR3 covers 16 residues. The ends lost 5 bases at V and 0 bases at J; junction bases unmatched: 7. From germline, CDR1 is SGHTA and CDR2 FQGTGA. The CDR3 loop reads CASSLTGGAMNTEAFF. In DNA form, the CDR3 reads TGTGCCAGCAGCCTCACAGGGGGCGCGATGAACACTGAAGCTTTCTTT.

The chain recombines TRBV6-4 with TRBJ2-3; TRBD1 agrees at 8 bases. This CDR3 comprises 17 residues. CDR1 MRHNA and CDR2 SNTAGT come from the germline V gene. Losses at the gene ends were 6 bases for V and 3 bases for J; bases not matched to a gene: 14. The CDR3 sequence: CASRKISGGSKTDTQYF. CDR3 nucleotides: TGTGCCAGCAGGAAAATTTCAGGGGGCTCTAAGACAGATACGCAGTATTTT.

The CDR3 region is CASSATGTLNTEAFF. DNA for the CDR3: TGTGCCAGCAGTGCTACAGGGACCCTGAACACTGAAGCTTTCTTT. The chain is built from TRBV6-5 and TRBJ1-1, with D possibly matching TRBD1 (6 bases). Germline V gives CDR1 MNHEY, CDR2 SVGAGI. V shed 5 bases and J shed 0 bases, with 13 bases lying between them. The CDR3 is made up of 15 amino acids.

The chain carries TRBV6-5 and TRBJ2-4, with D maybe TRBD1 (6 bases). The V end was cut by 6 bases, the J end by 8 bases, with 20 bases between. CDR1 and CDR2 (germline): MNHEY, SVGAGI. CDR3 length: 15 residues. CDR3 sequence (DNA): TGTGCCAGCAGCCAAGTCTCCACAGGGTTGTACATTCAGTACTTC. It encodes CASSQVSTGLYIQYF.

The chain carries TRBV6-6 and TRBJ2-3; D is ambiguous. Trimming stripped 0 bases from V and 4 bases from J, with 14 bases between. The CDR3 is made up of 16 amino acids. CDR1 MNHNY and CDR2 SVGAGI come from the germline V gene (reference sequence). Written as DNA, the CDR3 is TGTGCCAGCAGTTACTCGAAGTCTGCGTCGGCAGATACGCAGTATTTT. Its protein product is CASSYSKSASADTQYF.

The V and J genes are TRBV28 and TRBJ2-7; 8 bases are a match to TRBD1. The V gene end was trimmed by 7 bases and the J gene end by 4 bases; junction bases not matched to a gene: 12. This CDR3 contains 15 residues. The germline V gene encodes CDR1 MDHEN and CDR2 SYDVKM. The CDR3 nucleotides read TGTGCCAGCACCGAACCGGGACAGGCCTTTTACGAGCAGTACTTC. This encodes CASTEPGQAFYEQYF.

This chain links TRBV11-3 with TRBJ2-1; 7 bases fit TRBD2. The CDR3 consists of 18 residues. Trimming took 5 bases from V and 0 from J; bases not matched to a gene: 13. From germline, CDR1 is SGHNT and CDR2 YENEEA. The CDR3 DNA reads as TGTGCCAGCAGCAACGGACTAGTAAGGACGAGCTCCTACAATGAGCAGTTCTTC. Its translation: CASSNGLVRTSSYNEQFF.